This T cell receptor beta chain stems from a study of regulatory T cells in long-lasting Graves disease. As to time point: newly diagnosed GD, antithyroid drugs for less than 3 months. From PBMCs, RNA was extracted and then used to make the TCR library. To make TCR beta libraries, researchers used iRepertoire HTBI primers and Arm-PCR of CDR3 regions. TCRdb recomputed calls from the multiplex PCR reads with MiXCR, one row per CDR3 protein. The data contain a few hundred thousand distinct CDR3 sequences, about a sixth of them singletons. This sample was shared with a second study, whose subject was T cells in Graves' hyperthyroidism and ophthalmopathy. That publication notes: Patients between 18 and 65 years old had hyperthyroidism, newly diagnosed and lasting under 2 months. Researchers ran a first-round RT-PCR on the TCR CDR3 using the HTBI primer set.

Source: peripheral blood mononuclear cells (PBMCs), taken at new diagnosis, from a patient treated with antithyroid drugs. The TCR was taken from a man aged 35 to 55 with Graves disease.

The CDR3: CAWSTDRAGVIYYEQYF. The CDR3 DNA follows: TGTGCCTGGAGTACGGACAGGGCGGGGGTGATTTACTACGAGCAGTACTTC. The rearrangement uses TRBV30 and TRBJ2-7; D perhaps matches TRBD1 (8 bases). V gave up 2 bases and J gave up 3 bases, with 23 bases separating them. The germline CDR1 and CDR2 sequences are GTSNPN and SVGIG (reference sequence). CDR3 length equals 17 residues.